This TCR beta chain came from a study of OX40 agonist ivuxolimab in advanced cancers. Study context: The drug used for patients, ivuxolimab, was an agonistic anti-OX40 (CD134) antibody. It was permissible to have had prior anti-PD-1, anti-PD-L1 or anti-CTLA-4 therapy, and more than 30% had some.

Data came from immunoSEQ multiplex PCR; TCRdb stores just in-frame clones and leaves some out. Among about 46,000 clones listed, 70% to 90% were seen once. With respect to this clone: Antigen specificity is unknown.

General study points: Among the nonresponders, some also had low normalized T-cell clonal expansion.

This sample comprised CD4+ or CD8+ T cells sorted from blood, obtained in a trial of the OX40 agonist ivuxolimab. The sequence was obtained from an adult with an advanced solid tumor such as melanoma, head and neck, liver or kidney cancer.

The CDR3 nucleotides read TGTGCCAGCAGCTTCAGCTACCCGGGGGTGGCAGATACGCAGTATTTT. As protein: CASSFSYPGVADTQYF. The gene calls are TRBV5-5 and TRBJ2-3; D is perhaps TRBD2 (6 bases). This CDR3 region has 16 residues. From germline, CDR1 is SGHKS and CDR2 YYEKEE (reference sequence). V lost 2 bases and J 4 bases, leaving 17 bases between the germline ends.